The subject of this entry is one T cell receptor beta chain. Its antigen target is currently unknown. The sample holds no much larger clone one base away, and base qualities are not on file. Trimming takes 2 bases off V and 6 bases off J; junction bases not matched to a gene: 9. Per the germline V gene (reference sequence), LNHNV is the CDR1 and YYDKDF is the CDR2. Measured from the cysteine to the phenylalanine, the CDR3 is 17 residues long. The DNA shown is the 51-base CDR3, in frame from base 1. The data stem from a study of cytomegalovirus exposure and HLA in healthy donors (dated by TCRdb to about 2017). With regard to the full study: In an earlier analysis of several hundred of the donors, around 300 Gb of sequence data and approximately 120 million unique TCR beta sequences from about 179 million T cells were reported. About 310 gigabases of sequencing data and approximately 93 million unique TCR sequences were included in an early release covering several hundred HLA-typed donors. Of the roughly 400 genotyped donors, around 81% fell in the genetic ancestry cluster associated with self-reported Caucasian donors. The aim of the study was to test whether cataloging public T cell receptors could identify signatures of past pathogen exposure. The study profiled the T cell repertoires of hundreds of subjects by immunosequencing and related them to cytomegalovirus serostatus. Besides the first cohort of hundreds of subjects, a separate validation cohort made up of 120 different subjects was used. To predict cytomegalovirus infection status, the study brought together high-throughput TCR immunosequencing, statistical association of individual TCRs with disease status, and machine learning. In a later analysis, previously published TCR beta repertoires from about 670 donors were re-analyzed and high-resolution HLA genotyping was added so that TCR occurrence patterns could be studied. In the later analysis, no new phenotypic data were used to find candidate immune exposures; instead, reliance was placed on TCR beta sequences and their occurrence across donors. To decide whether each TCR beta V gene segment behaved as functional or pseudogenic, an earlier analysis of some 580 of the donors relied on high-throughput TCR beta sequencing. Alongside the repertoire data, information on donor age, sex, ethnicity and CMV serostatus was compiled. In a later genetic analysis, genome-wide SNP genotypes for about 65% of the 666 donors were used, and that subset was treated as a discovery cohort. Every repertoire in the discovery cohort had been generated on one and the same sequencing platform. Both class I and class II loci were covered by HLA typing, at four-digit resolution. Typing coverage differed by locus: A, B, C, DRB1 and DQB1 were typed in about 620-640 donors, DQA1 in about 510, DPA1 in around 580, and DPB1 in roughly 470. About five DR-DQ haplotypes were handled as single units for association and clustering, since linkage in the cohort was strong. Among 300 to 500 genotyped donors of the cohort, an average of roughly 230,000 unique TCR beta nucleotide sequences was sequenced per donor, of which approximately 18% were non-productive. General findings and caveats noted by the study authors: Most TCR sequences were seen in very few donors, while some public TCRs were found in many individuals. Assigning TCR associations to individual alleles was difficult when HLA alleles, especially DR and DQ, strongly co-occurred. The cohort was sequenced for TCR beta chains only, and without alpha or paired-chain data the features that could be detected were limited. Compared with equally common non-associated chains, HLA-associated TCR beta chains in a later analysis were more clonally expanded and had lower generation probabilities. CMV serostatus was the only immune exposure information available for the cohort. In a later analysis, over 15,000 TCR beta sequences were associated with specific HLA alleles at a false discovery rate of 0.05. The study listed 150 to 200 TCR beta chains as associated with cytomegalovirus. HLA typing was unavailable for some donors at each locus, so association tests used only the typed subset. The classifier was reported to diagnose cytomegalovirus status with high specificity and sensitivity in both the original and validation cohorts. In a later analysis, several top co-occurrence clusters were reported to appear linked to parvovirus B19, influenza, CMV and Epstein-Barr virus. A few of the identified cytomegalovirus-associated TCR beta chains were confirmed in vitro to be specific for cytomegalovirus antigens. In a later genetic analysis, a missense DCLRE1C variant was associated with V-gene and J-gene trimming of TCR beta chains, and the association was replicated in an independent cohort. In an earlier analysis of a few hundred of the donors, most TCR beta V segments were observed in productive rearrangements about 87% or about 30% of the time, broadly matching IMGT annotations. The 87-base-pair reads could not distinguish some IMGT-functional V segments, including TRBV6-2 and TRBV6-3, so those segments were excluded. In a later analysis, most CMV-associated TCR beta chains were found to appear HLA-restricted, with HLA associations seemingly driven largely by CMV exposure. The authors suggested that the approach could potentially be generalized to other disease states and immunological phenotypes. A group of highly shared sequence variants was considered likely to be a technical artifact of the sequencing pipeline. A further reported finding was that TCR beta sequences accurately predicted the HLA-A and HLA-B alleles for most subjects in the first cohort. Sequencing depth was assumed to be roughly uniform across donors in the presence/absence analyses, though that assumption may not hold. Compared with the roughly 600-donor mean, donors in an Asian-associated ancestry cluster had fewer N-insertions in productive TCRs, according to a later genetic analysis. The earlier analysis of a few hundred of the donors excluded approximately 15 rarely observed V segments, including chromosome 9 orphons, because counts were too low. According to a later analysis, TCR association rates differed among HLA loci, with DRB1 alleles showing the most associated TCRs and HLA-C alleles showing the fewest. Correlated functional status among segregating V segments might be attributable to linkage disequilibrium, but an unknown experimental factor could not be ruled out.

In total, roughly 670 healthy bone marrow donors made up the cohort. Cohort members were all nominally healthy when sampled, although unrecorded immune exposures were likely present. The donor tested CMV seronegative and was one of the 352 seronegative cohort members. Every donor gave a peripheral blood sample, and the peripheral blood mononuclear cells from that sample were used for TCR beta sequencing. Genomic DNA was extracted from the blood cell samples with the Qiagen DNeasy Blood Extraction Kit. The method behind the library was the immunoSEQ multiplex PCR assay. For the multiplex PCR, a mixture combining 60 forward primers for TCR Vbeta segments and 13 reverse primers for TCR Jbeta segments was used. A multiplex PCR assay on genomic DNA amplified the CDR3 region of rearranged TCR beta genes. On the Illumina HiSeq System, the amplified TCR beta libraries were sequenced as 87-base-pair reads. Processing in the source paper ran as follows. A later analysis tallied tens of millions of unique TCR beta chains across the 666 repertoires, and approximately 12 million of those chains were shared by two or more donors. Raw reads were error-corrected and collapsed into unique sequences by a nearest-neighbor algorithm in which closely related sequences were merged to remove PCR and sequencing errors. CDR3 sequences were aligned to IMGT reference sequences to assign V, D and J gene segments. For a sequence to be retained, a match of at least six nucleotides to both a V gene segment and a J gene segment was required. Rearrangements were called productive when the CDR3 lacked stop codons and stayed in frame with V and J; all others were non-productive. CDR3 was defined according to IMGT convention as the region running from the second conserved V-encoded cysteine to the conserved J-encoded phenylalanine. The earlier analysis of some 550 of the donors excluded any sequence lacking an unambiguous match to a single V gene segment. In an earlier analysis of approximately 500 of the donors, a V segment was called functional when productive rearrangements were above 56.7%, and segregating when the standard deviation between donors exceeded 5%. A statistical classification framework was built to diagnose cytomegalovirus status from the catalog of TCR beta chain sequences. In a later analysis, V and J genes were assigned by comparing TCR nucleotide sequences against IMGT/GENE-DB human TR gene sequences. A later analysis assigned CDR3 sequences and most-parsimonious VDJ recombination scenarios with the TCRdist pipeline. In a later analysis, every TCR beta chain was defined by the combination of its CDR3 amino acid sequence and its V-gene family, and reads without a unique V-gene family were dropped. In a later analysis, 500 to 650 highly shared, low-generation-probability nucleotide sequences were removed to address suspected cross-contamination and a sequencing artifact. A later analysis calculated a clonal expansion index for each public chain from normalized within-repertoire ranks of inferred template counts. Generation probabilities in a later analysis came from a VDJ recombination model fitted to out-of-frame rearrangements, and those results were checked against IGoR. Hypergeometric tests were used in a later analysis to score TCR-TCR, TCR-HLA and TCR-CMV co-occurrence, with a repertoire-size bias correction applied to the TCR pairs. In a later analysis, false discovery rates were estimated by permuting HLA or CMV assignments 20 times. A later analysis grouped co-occurring TCRs with DBSCAN, adding TCRdist sequence similarity when clustering within HLA-allele-positive subsets. Repertoires with fewer than 30,000 or more than 120,000 public chains were left out of co-occurrence clustering, as were about five repertoires with anomalous nucleotide sharing. TCRdb's version of the immuneACCESS table is confined to in-frame rearrangements and falls short of the full clone set. An unresolved V gene accounts for under half of the shortfall where checked; the remainder is of unknown origin. V and J calls and clone size follow that table, whereas D and trimming were derived from the DNA. The sample has about 140,000 clones on record, 75% to 80% of them singletons. The top ten constitute approximately 4% of the sample.

This TCR derives from a man aged 18 to 29 in good health and CMV-seronegative. The sequenced sample consisted of PBMCs. The chain joins TRBV15 to TRBJ2-3, with 12 middle bases fitting TRBD1. The CDR3 protein: CATSRPGGGQGADTQYF. In nucleotides, the sequence is TGTGCCACCAGCAGACCCGGAGGGGGACAGGGGGCGGATACGCAGTATTTT.